This TCR beta chain was sequenced in a study of T cells after yellow fever vaccination. Study results and limitations: After the booster, approximately 96% of CD4 and approximately 90% of CD8 primary-response clones were re-detected. In FACS-sorted repertoires, abundant clonotypes from the bulk population could appear as contaminants.

This clonotype showed up just a few times. Its specificity is not known. Via MiXCR, TCRdb re-called the 5' RACE reads, giving one row per CDR3 protein. The table lists a few hundred thousand distinct CDR3 sequences, roughly 7.5% of them singletons. The V end lost 0 bases, the J end lost 3 bases, and 13 bases lay between the germline ends. This CDR3 is built from 16 residues. Germline V gene lookup returns CDR1 LNHDA and CDR2 SQIVND (reference sequence). V usage is TRBV19 and J usage is TRBJ2-3; D call uncertain. Sequencing used PBMCs, obtained around 45 days after the first yellow fever vaccination. The clonotype comes from a man aged 18 to 29 who received the YFV17D yellow fever vaccine. DNA for the CDR3: TGTGCCAGTAGTATAGATCCCCTGATAGGGACAGATACGCAGTATTTT. It encodes CASSIDPLIGTDTQYF.